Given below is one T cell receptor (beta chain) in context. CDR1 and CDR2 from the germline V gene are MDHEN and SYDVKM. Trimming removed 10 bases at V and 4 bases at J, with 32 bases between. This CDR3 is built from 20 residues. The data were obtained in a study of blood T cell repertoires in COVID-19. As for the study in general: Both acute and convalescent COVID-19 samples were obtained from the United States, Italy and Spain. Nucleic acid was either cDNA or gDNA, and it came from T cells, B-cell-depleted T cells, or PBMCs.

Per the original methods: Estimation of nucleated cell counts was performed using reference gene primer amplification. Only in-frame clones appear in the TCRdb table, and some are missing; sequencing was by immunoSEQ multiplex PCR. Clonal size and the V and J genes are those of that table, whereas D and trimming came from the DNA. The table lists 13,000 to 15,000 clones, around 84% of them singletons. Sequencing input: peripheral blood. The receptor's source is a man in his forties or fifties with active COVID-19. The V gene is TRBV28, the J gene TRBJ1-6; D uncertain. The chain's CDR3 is CATSPETSDAPGGYNSPLHF. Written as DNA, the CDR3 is TGTGCCACTTCCCCGGAGACGTCGGACGCGCCGGGAGGTTATAATTCACCCCTCCACTTT.